This TCR beta chain was sequenced for a study of blood T cell repertoires in COVID-19. Germline CDR1 LNHDA, CDR2 SQIVND (reference sequence). The J segment lost 0 bases and the V segment lost 3 bases, leaving 11 bases of the junction unmatched. This CDR3 is built from 18 residues. Clones were read by immunoSEQ multiplex PCR, and TCRdb kept only the in-frame ones, dropping some. The sample lists 100,000 or so clones; about 80% were seen once. Sequencing was performed on peripheral blood. V gene TRBV19 combines with J gene TRBJ1-3, with 7 bases fitting TRBD1. This TCR was sampled from a man older than 75 with acute or convalescent COVID-19. CDR3 DNA: TGTGCCAGTAGTATGCGCCCCCAGGGGGGTATCTCTGGAAACACCATATATTTT. Protein sequence: CASSMRPQGGISGNTIYF.